This TCR beta chain was sequenced for a study of blood T cell repertoires in COVID-19. The wider study: The United States, Italy and Spain were the sources of the acute and convalescent COVID-19 samples. The analysed material was cDNA or gDNA that came from T cells, B-cell-depleted T cells, or PBMCs.

The V gene lost 8 bases and the J gene lost 1 base, with 9 bases spanning the gap. The CDR3 is made up of 13 amino acids. CDR1 is SNHLY and CDR2 is FYNNEI in the germline V gene. In the original workflow: By means of reference gene primer amplification, nucleated cell counts were estimated. Libraries were prepared by immunoSEQ multiplex PCR; TCRdb keeps only in-frame clonotypes and omits some of them. V, J and clone size were drawn from that table, and D and trimming were deduced from the DNA. Of 99,000 or so clones listed, 80% to 85% were seen once; the top ten hold roughly two fifths. The sequence was obtained from an elderly man with acute or convalescent COVID-19. The J gene is TRBJ1-5, the V gene TRBV2, with D uncertain. The sequenced material came from peripheral blood. The CDR3, as DNA: TGTGCCAGCGATCCGGGAAGCAATCAGCCCCAGCATTTT. Translating it yields CASDPGSNQPQHF.